This T cell receptor (beta chain) was profiled in a study of vaccination and CD4 T cells after COVID-19. Time point defined: late sampling 161 to 241 days after vaccination in a few convalescent patients. Treatment reported: 10-day PBMC culture with coronavirus spike peptide pools or control peptides (ViraFEST assay). The Oncomine TCR Beta short-read assay sequenced DNA from cultured CD4+ T cells. Each CDR3 protein is one row after TCRdb ran MiXCR on the PCR reads. The sample yields around 20,000 distinct CDR3 sequences, less than 40% seen once. By proportion, this clonotype is medium-sized. The antigen remains unidentified. The material was CD4+ T cells from blood, cultured in vitro, obtained about 7 months after SARS-CoV-2 vaccination. The clonotype comes from a human donor who had recovered from COVID-19.

Here the CDR3 DNA reads TGCAGTGTTAAAGAGCCGACAGGGCTCAATCAGCCCCAGCATTTT. Protein: CSVKEPTGLNQPQHF. This sequence joins TRBV20-1 and TRBJ1-5; TRBD1 aligns across 7 bases. The CDR3 loop spans 15 amino acids. Trimming at V came to 7 bases and at J to 3 bases, leaving 12 bases not matched to a gene. Per germline, CDR1 DFQATT and CDR2 SNEGSKA (reference sequence).